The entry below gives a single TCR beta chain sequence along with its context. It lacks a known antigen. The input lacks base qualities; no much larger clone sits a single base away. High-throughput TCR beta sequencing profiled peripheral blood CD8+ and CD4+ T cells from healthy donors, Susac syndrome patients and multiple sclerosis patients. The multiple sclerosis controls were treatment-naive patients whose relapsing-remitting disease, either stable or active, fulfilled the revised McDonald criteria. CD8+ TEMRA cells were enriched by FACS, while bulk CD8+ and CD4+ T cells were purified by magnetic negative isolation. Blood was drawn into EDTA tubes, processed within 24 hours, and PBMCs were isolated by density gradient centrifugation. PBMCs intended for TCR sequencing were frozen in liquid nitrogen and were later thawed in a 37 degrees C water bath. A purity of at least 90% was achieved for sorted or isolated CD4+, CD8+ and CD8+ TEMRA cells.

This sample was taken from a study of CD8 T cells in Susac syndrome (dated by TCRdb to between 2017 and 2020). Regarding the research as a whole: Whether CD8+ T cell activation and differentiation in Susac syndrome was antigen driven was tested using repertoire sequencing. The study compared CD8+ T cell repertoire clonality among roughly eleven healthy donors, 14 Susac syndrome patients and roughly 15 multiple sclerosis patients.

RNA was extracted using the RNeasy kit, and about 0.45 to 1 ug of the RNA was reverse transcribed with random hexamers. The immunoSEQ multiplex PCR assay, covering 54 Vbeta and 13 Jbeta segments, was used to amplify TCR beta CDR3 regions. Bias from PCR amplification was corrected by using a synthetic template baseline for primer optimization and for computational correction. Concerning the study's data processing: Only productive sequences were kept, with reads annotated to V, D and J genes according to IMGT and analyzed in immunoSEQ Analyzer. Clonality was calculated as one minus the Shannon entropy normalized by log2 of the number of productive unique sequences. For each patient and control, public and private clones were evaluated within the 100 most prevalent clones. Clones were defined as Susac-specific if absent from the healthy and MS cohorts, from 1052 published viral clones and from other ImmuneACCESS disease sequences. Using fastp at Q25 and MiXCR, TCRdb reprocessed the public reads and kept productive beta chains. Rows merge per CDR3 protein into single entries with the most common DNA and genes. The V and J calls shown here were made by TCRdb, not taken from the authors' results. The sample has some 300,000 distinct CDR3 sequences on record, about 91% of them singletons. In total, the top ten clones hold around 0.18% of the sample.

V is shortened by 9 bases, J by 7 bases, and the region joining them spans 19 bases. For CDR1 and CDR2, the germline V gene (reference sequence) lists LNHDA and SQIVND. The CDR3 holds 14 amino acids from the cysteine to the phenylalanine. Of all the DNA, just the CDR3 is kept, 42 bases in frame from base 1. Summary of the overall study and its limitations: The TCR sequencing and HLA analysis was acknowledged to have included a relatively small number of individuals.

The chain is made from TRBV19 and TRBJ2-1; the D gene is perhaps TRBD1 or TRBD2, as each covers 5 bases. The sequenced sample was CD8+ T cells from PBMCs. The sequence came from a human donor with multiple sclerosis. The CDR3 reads CASPGPGPSNEQFF. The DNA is TGTGCCAGCCCGGGACCTGGACCCTCGAATGAGCAGTTCTTC. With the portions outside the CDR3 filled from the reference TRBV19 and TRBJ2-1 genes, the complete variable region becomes DGGITQSPKYLFRKEGQNVTLSCEQNLNHDAMYWYRQDPGQGLRLIYYSQIVNDFQKGDIAEGYSVSREKKESFPLTVTSAQKNPTAFYLCASPGPGPSNEQFFGPGTRLTVL.